This note documents a single T cell receptor beta chain sequence. The CDR3 is made up of 15 amino acids. The V gene lost 3 bases and the J gene lost 4 bases, with 14 bases spanning the gap. Per germline, CDR1 SGHRS and CDR2 YFSETQ. The data originate from a study of cytomegalovirus exposure and HLA in healthy donors. The PCR employed 60 Vbeta primers together with 13 Jbeta primers. The assay was immunoSEQ multiplex PCR, and TCRdb's table has in-frame clones only and misses some. The sample records approximately 140,000 clones, 82% being singletons. The chain combines TRBV5-1 with TRBJ1-3, with D possibly matching TRBD1 (5 bases). The source material was PBMCs. This receptor was identified in a man aged 18 to 35 in good health and CMV-seropositive. The chain's CDR3 is CASSYNQGTGNTIYF. CDR3 sequence (DNA): TGCGCCAGCAGCTACAATCAGGGAACCGGAAACACCATATATTTT.